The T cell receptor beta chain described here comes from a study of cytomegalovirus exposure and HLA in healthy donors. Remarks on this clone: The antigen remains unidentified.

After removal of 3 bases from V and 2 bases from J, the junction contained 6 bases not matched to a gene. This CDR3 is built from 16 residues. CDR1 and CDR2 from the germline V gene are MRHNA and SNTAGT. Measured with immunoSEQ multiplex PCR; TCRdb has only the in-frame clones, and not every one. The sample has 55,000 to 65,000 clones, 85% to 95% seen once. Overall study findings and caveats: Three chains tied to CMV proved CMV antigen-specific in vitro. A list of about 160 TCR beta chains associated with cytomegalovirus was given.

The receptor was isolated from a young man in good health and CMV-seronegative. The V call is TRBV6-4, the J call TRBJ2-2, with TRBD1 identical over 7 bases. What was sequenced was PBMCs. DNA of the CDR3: TGTGCCAGCAGTGATTCGACAGGGCCAAACACCGGGGAGCTGTTTTTT. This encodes CASSDSTGPNTGELFF.